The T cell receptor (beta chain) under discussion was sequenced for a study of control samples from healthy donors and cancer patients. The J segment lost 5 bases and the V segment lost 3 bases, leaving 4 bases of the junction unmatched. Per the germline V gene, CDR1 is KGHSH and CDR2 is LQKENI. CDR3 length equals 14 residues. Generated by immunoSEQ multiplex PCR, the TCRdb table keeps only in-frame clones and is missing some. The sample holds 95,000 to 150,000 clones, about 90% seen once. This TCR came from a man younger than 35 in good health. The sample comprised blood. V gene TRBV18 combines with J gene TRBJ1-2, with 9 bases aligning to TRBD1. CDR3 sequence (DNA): TGTGCCAGCTCACCGGGACAGGGAAAGTATGGCTACACCTTC. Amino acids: CASSPGQGKYGYTF.